This T cell receptor (beta chain) was retrieved from a study of blood T cell repertoires in COVID-19. Measured with immunoSEQ multiplex PCR; TCRdb has only the in-frame clones, and not every one. The sample includes more than 400,000 clones, around 90% seen only once; the top ten take roughly 0.7%. This clone was recorded a few times. The same CDR3 also results from other DNA sequences found in this sample. Sequencing was performed on PBMCs or T cells enriched from blood (not recorded which). This clonotype originated in a woman in her late teens or twenties who had recovered from COVID-19.

The chain's CDR3 is CASSEGRLNQPQHF. In DNA form, the CDR3 reads TGTGCCAGCAGTGAAGGGAGACTAAATCAGCCCCAGCATTTT. This chain joins TRBV6-1 and TRBJ1-5; no clear D gene. This CDR3 contains 14 residues. Germline-derived CDR1 and CDR2 are MNHNS and SASEGT. The V gene lost 1 base and the J gene lost 4 bases, with 8 bases spanning the gap.